This note documents a single T cell receptor (beta chain) sequence. TCRdb independently ran MiXCR on the 5' RACE reads; one entry per CDR3 protein. The sample has tens of thousands of distinct CDR3 sequences; roughly 4.4% are singletons. This sample stems from a study of early T cells in non-severe SARS-CoV-2 infection. Across the study: The sequenced material was bulk RNA from unsorted whole blood, and its chains were unpaired.

This sequence originates from an adult who was a healthcare worker with PCR-confirmed SARS-CoV-2 infection or an uninfected control (not recorded which). Specimen: whole blood.

In nucleotides, the CDR3 is TGCAGCGTTGGCGAGGGAGTCACCGGGGAGCTGTTTTTT. It encodes CSVGEGVTGELFF. The genes are TRBV29-1 and TRBJ2-2, with D maybe TRBD2 (5 bases). This CDR3 has 13 amino acids. Germline V gene data show CDR1 as SQVTM and CDR2 as ANQGSEA. The V and J ends lost 4 bases and 4 bases respectively, with 10 bases between them.